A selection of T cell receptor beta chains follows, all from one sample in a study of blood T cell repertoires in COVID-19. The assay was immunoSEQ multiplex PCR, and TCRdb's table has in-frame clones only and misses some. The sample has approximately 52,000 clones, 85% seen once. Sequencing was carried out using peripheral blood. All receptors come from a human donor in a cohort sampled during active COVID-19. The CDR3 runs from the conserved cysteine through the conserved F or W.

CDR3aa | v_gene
CAISEDRAGNTIYF | TRBV10-3
CAISEKLATYEQYF | TRBV10-3
CARSPSILAGGTNEQFF | TRBV5-3
CASSEGVGGYGYTF | TRBV2
CASRLRRGDGSQETQYF | TRBV12-2
CATSRDAGGYEQYF | TRBV15
CASSPSGNSYEQYF | TRBV11-3
CASSFLRRSRDEQFF | TRBV28
CAISERTDTGELFF | TRBV10-3
CASSSMGTSGGETQYF | TRBV7-2
CASSQDWQGPEAFF | TRBV4-3
CASSFTGLSNNEQFF | TRBV6-5
CAISDHGQGESYGYTF | TRBV10-3
CASTSFRGSGDTQYF | TRBV3-1/TRBV3-2
CASSYPRSGGEAYEQYF | TRBV6-2/TRBV6-3
CASSLGLVNTEAFF | TRBV7-9
CASIPGGLAGVEQETQYF | TRBV28
CASSLEKRMLRDSGANVLTF | TRBV11-2